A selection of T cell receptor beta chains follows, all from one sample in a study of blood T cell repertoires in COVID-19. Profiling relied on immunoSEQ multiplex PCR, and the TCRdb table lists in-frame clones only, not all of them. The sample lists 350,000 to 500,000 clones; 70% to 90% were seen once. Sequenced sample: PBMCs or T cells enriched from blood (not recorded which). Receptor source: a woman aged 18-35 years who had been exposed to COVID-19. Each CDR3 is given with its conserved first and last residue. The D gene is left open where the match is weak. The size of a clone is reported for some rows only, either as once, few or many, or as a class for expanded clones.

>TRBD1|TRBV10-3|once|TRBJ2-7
CAIRFSGQNYEQYF
TGTGCCATCAGATTTTCGGGACAGAACTACGAGCAGTACTTC
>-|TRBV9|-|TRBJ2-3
CASSVFAGTDTQYF
TGTGCCAGCAGCGTATTCGCGGGCACAGATACGCAGTATTTT
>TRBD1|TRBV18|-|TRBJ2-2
CASSQQPGQGGTGELFF
TGTGCCAGCTCCCAACAGCCCGGACAGGGAGGCACCGGGGAGCTGTTTTTT
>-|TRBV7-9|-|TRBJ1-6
CASRLANNSPLHF
TGTGCCAGCAGGTTGGCTAATAATTCACCCCTCCACTTT
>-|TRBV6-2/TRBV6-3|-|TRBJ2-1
CASSYQGEGGEQFF
TGTGCCAGCAGTTATCAGGGAGAAGGAGGGGAGCAGTTCTTC
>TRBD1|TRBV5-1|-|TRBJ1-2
CASSLDRGGYTF
TGCGCCAGCAGCTTGGACAGGGGCGGCTACACCTTC
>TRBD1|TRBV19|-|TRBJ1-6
CASSRVSTGTGNSPLHF
TGTGCCAGTAGTAGGGTATCTACAGGGACAGGGAATTCACCCCTCCACTTT
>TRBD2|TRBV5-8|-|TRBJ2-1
CASSLEAGGPYNEQFF
TGTGCCAGCAGCTTGGAAGCGGGAGGTCCCTACAATGAGCAGTTCTTC
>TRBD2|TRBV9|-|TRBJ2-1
CASSVDSGPYNEQFF
TGTGCCAGCAGCGTAGATAGCGGGCCTTACAATGAGCAGTTCTTC
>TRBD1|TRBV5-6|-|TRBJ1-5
CASSFSGTGRQPQHF
TGTGCCAGCAGCTTCTCCGGGACAGGGAGACAGCCCCAGCATTTT
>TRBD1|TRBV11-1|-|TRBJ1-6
CASSLTGGYSPLHF
TGTGCCAGCAGCTTAACAGGGGGCTATTCACCCCTCCACTTT
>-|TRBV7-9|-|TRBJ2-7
CASSFVGSYEQYF
TGTGCCAGCAGCTTTGTTGGCAGCTACGAGCAGTACTTC
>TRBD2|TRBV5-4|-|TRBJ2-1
CASSPPGLAGGTWGEQFF
TGTGCCAGCAGCCCCCCGGGACTAGCGGGGGGGACTTGGGGTGAGCAGTTCTTC
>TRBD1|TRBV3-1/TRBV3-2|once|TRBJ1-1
CASSRWTGQNTEAFF
TGTGCCAGCAGCCGTTGGACAGGTCAAAACACTGAAGCTTTCTTT
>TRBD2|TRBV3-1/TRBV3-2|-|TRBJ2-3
CASSQAPLRAGNTDTQYF
TGTGCCAGCAGCCAAGCCCCTTTACGAGCGGGAAACACAGATACGCAGTATTTT
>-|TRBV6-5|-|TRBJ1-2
CASSYGHPYGYTF
TGTGCCAGCAGTTACGGACACCCCTATGGCTACACCTTC
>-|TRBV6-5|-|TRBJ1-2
CASSSPRASNYGYTF
TGTGCCAGCAGTTCCCCCAGGGCATCTAACTATGGCTACACCTTC
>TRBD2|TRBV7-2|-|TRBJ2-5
CASSTRTSGGNKETQYF
TGTGCCAGCAGCACCCGGACTAGCGGGGGGAACAAAGAGACCCAGTACTTC
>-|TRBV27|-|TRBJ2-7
CASSSSGYTYEQYF
TGTGCCAGCAGTTCGTCAGGGTACACCTACGAGCAGTACTTC
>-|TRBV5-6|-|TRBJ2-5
CASSSRVETQYF
TGTGCCAGCAGCTCCCGGGTAGAGACCCAGTACTTC
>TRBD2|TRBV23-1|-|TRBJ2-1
CASSQSPGRCPGTSGLDPIHQFF
TGCGCCAGCAGTCAATCTCCCGGGCGATGCCCCGGGACTAGCGGGCTCGACCCCATACATCAGTTCTTC
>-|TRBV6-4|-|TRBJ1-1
CASSVDRMNTEAFF
TGTGCCAGCAGTGTTGACAGAATGAACACTGAAGCTTTCTTT